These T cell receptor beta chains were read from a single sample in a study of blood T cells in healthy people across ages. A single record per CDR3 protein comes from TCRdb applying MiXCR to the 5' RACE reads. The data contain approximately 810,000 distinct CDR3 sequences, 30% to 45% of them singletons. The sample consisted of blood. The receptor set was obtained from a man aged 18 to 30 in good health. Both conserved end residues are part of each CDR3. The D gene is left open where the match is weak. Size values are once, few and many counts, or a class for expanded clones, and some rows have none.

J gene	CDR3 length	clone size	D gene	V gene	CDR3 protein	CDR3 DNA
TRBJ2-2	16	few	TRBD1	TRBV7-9	CASSLTGYKNTGELFF	TGTGCCAGCAGCCTGACAGGGTACAAGAACACCGGGGAGCTGTTTTTT
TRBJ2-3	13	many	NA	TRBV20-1	CSARIGSTDTQYF	TGCAGTGCTAGAATCGGCTCGACAGATACGCAGTATTTT
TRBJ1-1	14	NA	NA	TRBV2	CASSAGGGIDEAFF	TGTGCCAGCAGTGCCGGGGGGGGAATAGATGAAGCTTTCTTT
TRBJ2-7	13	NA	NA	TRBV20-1	CSAETGSSYEQYF	TGCAGTGCGGAGACAGGATCAAGCTACGAGCAGTACTTC
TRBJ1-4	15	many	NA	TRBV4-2	CASSQEGTRNEKLFF	TGTGCCAGCAGCCAAGAAGGGACGCGGAATGAAAAACTGTTTTTT
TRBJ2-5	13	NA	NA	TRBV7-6	CASGLPPAHTQYF	TGTGCCAGCGGCCTCCCCCCGGCCCATACCCAGTACTTC
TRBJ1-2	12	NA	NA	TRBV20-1	CSAPETSFSYTF	TGCAGTGCCCCCGAGACCTCCTTCAGCTACACCTTC
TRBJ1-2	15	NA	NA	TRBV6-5	CASSYSGSGGYGYTF	TGTGCCAGCAGTTACTCAGGGTCAGGTGGCTATGGCTACACCTTC
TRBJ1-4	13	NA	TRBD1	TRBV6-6	CASSNRGDEKLFF	TGTGCCAGCTCGAACAGGGGGGATGAAAAACTGTTTTTT
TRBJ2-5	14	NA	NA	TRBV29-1	CSVDLALNQETQYF	TGCAGCGTCGACCTGGCCCTGAATCAAGAGACCCAGTACTTC
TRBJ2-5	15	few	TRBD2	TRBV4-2	CASSLHLSGANEQYF	TGTGCCAGCAGCCTACACCTTAGCGGGGCTAATGAGCAGTACTTC
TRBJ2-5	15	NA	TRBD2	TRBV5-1	CASSPSWTSRETPYF	TGCGCCAGCAGCCCCTCATGGACTAGCAGAGAGACCCCGTACTTC
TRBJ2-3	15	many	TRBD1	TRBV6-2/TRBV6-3	CASSYNRGSVDTQYF	TGTGCCAGCAGTTATAACAGGGGCTCGGTGGATACGCAGTATTTT
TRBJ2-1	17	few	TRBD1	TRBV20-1	CSAIPGVGAGGWHEQFF	TGCAGTGCAATCCCAGGGGTAGGGGCAGGGGGCTGGCATGAGCAGTTCTTC
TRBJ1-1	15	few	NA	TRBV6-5	CASSYSKSMNTEAFF	TGTGCCAGCAGTTACTCGAAAAGTATGAACACTGAAGCTTTCTTT
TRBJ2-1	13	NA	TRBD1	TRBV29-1	CSVPGQGSNEQFF	TGCAGCGTCCCGGGACAGGGGTCAAATGAGCAGTTCTTC
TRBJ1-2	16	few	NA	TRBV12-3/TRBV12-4	CASSSTPTTANYGYTF	TGTGCCAGCAGTTCAACTCCGACGACGGCTAACTATGGCTACACCTTC
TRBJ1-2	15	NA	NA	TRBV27	CASSLYTGTLYGYTF	TGTGCCAGCAGTTTATATACCGGGACATTATATGGCTACACCTTC
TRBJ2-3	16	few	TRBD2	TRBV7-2	CASSLIPSGGTDTQYF	TGTGCCAGCAGCTTAATCCCTAGCGGGGGGACAGATACGCAGTATTTT
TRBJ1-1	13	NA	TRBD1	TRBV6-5	CASSRGTDTKAFF	TGTGCCAGCAGCCGTGGGACAGACACTAAAGCTTTCTTT
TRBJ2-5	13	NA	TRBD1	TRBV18	CASSRGQDNEQYF	TGTGCCAGCTCCCGCGGACAGGACAATGAGCAGTACTTC
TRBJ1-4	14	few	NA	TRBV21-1	CASSTRGPNEKLFF	TGTGCCAGCAGCACCCGGGGCCCTAATGAAAAACTGTTTTTT
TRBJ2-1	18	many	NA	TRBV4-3	CASSQDYLRGTSYNEQFF	TGCGCCAGCAGCCAAGACTACCTTAGGGGAACCTCCTACAATGAGCAGTTCTTC
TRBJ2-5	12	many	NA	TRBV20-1	CSARDRDREQYF	TGCAGTGCTAGAGACAGGGACCGAGAGCAGTACTTC
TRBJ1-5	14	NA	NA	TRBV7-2	CASSLAGTGGPQHF	TGTGCCAGCAGCTTAGCCGGGACGGGAGGGCCCCAGCATTTT
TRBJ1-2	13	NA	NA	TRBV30	CAWSGGAGYGYTF	TGTGCCTGGAGTGGAGGGGCGGGCTATGGCTACACCTTC
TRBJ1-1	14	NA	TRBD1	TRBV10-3	CAISEDREETEAFF	TGTGCCATCAGTGAAGACAGGGAGGAGACTGAAGCTTTCTTT
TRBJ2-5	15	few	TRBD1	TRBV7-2	CASSFGDRGWNEQYF	TGTGCCAGCAGCTTTGGGGACAGGGGATGGAATGAGCAGTACTTT